This T cell receptor (beta chain) came from a study of post-analysis software for immune sequencing data (dated by TCRdb to about 2015). For the wider study: Disease courses on record covered relapsing-remitting, secondary progressive and progressive-relapsing multiple sclerosis, though some patients had no subtype annotation. The multiple sclerosis patient repertoires were compared with 10 or so previously published healthy control repertoires from donors aged roughly 6 to 27 years. A subset of samples was prepared in parallel using single-end sample barcoding, then pooled and co-amplified after Illumina adapter ligation.

To demonstrate the VDJtools post-analysis software, the study profiled TCR beta repertoires from the peripheral blood of under 15 young patients with multiple sclerosis. The patients with multiple sclerosis were children and adolescents between about 6 and 17 years of age. About this clonotype: Its binding antigen is unknown. Per-base qualities were not stored, and no clone one base away is much larger.

The CDR3 spans 11 residues, from the cysteine through the phenylalanine. Only CDR3 DNA remains: 33 bases, in frame from the first base. The germline V gene provides CDR1 MNHEY and CDR2 SVGAGI. A distance of 9 bases separates the germline ends of V and J, which lose 7 bases and 6 bases respectively. Library preparation employed PCR. The sequencer was an Illumina HiSeq 2500. To reduce PCR and sequencing biases, unique molecular identifiers were incorporated into the TCR beta cDNA libraries. Every 1 to 10 million input T cells yielded roughly 500,000 cDNA molecules, meaning each molecule approximated one T cell. The patient libraries were prepared and sequenced with the same protocol used for the earlier healthy control dataset. Within a given batch, samples were prepared together, multiplexed and sequenced on the same HiSeq lane. Processing in the source paper ran as follows. MIGEC was used to process the raw barcoded reads, and molecular identifier groups with only a single read were discarded before consensus assembly and CDR3 extraction. Clonotype tables were post-analysed with VDJtools, normalizing diversity by down-sampling all datasets to the smallest sample size. To correct batch-related cross-sample contamination, repertoire overlap clustering matched CDR3 amino acid sequences but not nucleotide sequences. TCRdb redid the processing of the public reads, applying fastp at Q25 and MiXCR, and retained in-frame beta chains. Rows are combined by CDR3 protein, so each entry shows the most common genes and DNA. TCRdb, not the authors, supplied the V and J calls. The sample records hundreds of thousands of distinct CDR3 sequences, 55% to 70% of which are singletons. The top ten clones comprise around 11% of the sample.

General findings and caveats noted by the study authors: When samples were clustered directly using the F measure, samples prepared in the same batch co-clustered strongly, which prompted a batch-effect correction. Significantly lower normalized Chao1 diversity was found in multiple sclerosis patients than in controls, suggesting substantial peripheral T-cell clonal expansion. Significantly higher frequencies in patients than in controls were found for five TRBV segments, including TRBV5-6, TRBV5-1 and TRBV20-1. The multiple sclerosis patient group was slightly younger than the control group.

Sample: blood. The V and J segments used are TRBV6-5 and TRBJ1-1; the D segment cannot be called with confidence. The receptor comes from a girl between 2 and 10 years old with multiple sclerosis. In nucleotides, the sequence is TGTGCCAGCATGGCGAGGTCTGAAGCTTTCTTT. This is translated as CASMARSEAFF.